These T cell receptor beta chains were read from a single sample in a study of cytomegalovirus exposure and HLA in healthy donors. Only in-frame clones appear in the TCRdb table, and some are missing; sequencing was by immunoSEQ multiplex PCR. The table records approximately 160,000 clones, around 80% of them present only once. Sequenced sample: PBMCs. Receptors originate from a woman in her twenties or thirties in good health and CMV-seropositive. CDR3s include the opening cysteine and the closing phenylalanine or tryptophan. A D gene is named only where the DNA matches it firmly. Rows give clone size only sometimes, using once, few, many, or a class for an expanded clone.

cdr3_nt: TGTGCCAGTAGTATTCAGGATAACTATGGCTACACCTTC; cdr3_aa: CASSIQDNYGYTF; v_call: TRBV19; clone_size: few; d_call: NA; j_call: TRBJ1-2
cdr3_nt: TGTGCCAGCAGCCCTCAGATGGGAGCAAGCAATCAGCCCCAGCATTTT; cdr3_aa: CASSPQMGASNQPQHF; v_call: TRBV27; clone_size: NA; d_call: NA; j_call: TRBJ1-5
cdr3_nt: TGTGCCAGCGGCAGGGGGCTCGATGGCTACACCTTC; cdr3_aa: CASGRGLDGYTF; v_call: TRBV6-5; clone_size: NA; d_call: TRBD1; j_call: TRBJ1-2
cdr3_nt: TGTGCCAGCAGCTTAGTCCCGGGACAGGGAGAAGGCTACACCTTC; cdr3_aa: CASSLVPGQGEGYTF; v_call: TRBV7-2; clone_size: NA; d_call: TRBD1; j_call: TRBJ1-2
cdr3_nt: TGTGCCAGCAGCCAAGATGGGAGAGGGCTTTCCTACGAGCAGTACTTC; cdr3_aa: CASSQDGRGLSYEQYF; v_call: TRBV14; clone_size: NA; d_call: NA; j_call: TRBJ2-7
cdr3_nt: TGTGCCAGCAGTTATCCGGGAGGAGGGTCCTATGGCTACACCTTC; cdr3_aa: CASSYPGGGSYGYTF; v_call: TRBV6-5; clone_size: NA; d_call: NA; j_call: TRBJ1-2
cdr3_nt: TGTGCCAGCAGCGTAGACGGGACGGGAGGAACGCAGTATTTT; cdr3_aa: CASSVDGTGGTQYF; v_call: TRBV9; clone_size: NA; d_call: TRBD2; j_call: TRBJ2-3
cdr3_nt: TGTGCCAGCAGTTCTAGCGGGACCTACAATGAGCAGTTCTTC; cdr3_aa: CASSSSGTYNEQFF; v_call: TRBV19; clone_size: once; d_call: TRBD2; j_call: TRBJ2-1
cdr3_nt: TGCAGCGTTGAGGCCCAAGGACAGGGGTTGGAGACCCAGTACTTC; cdr3_aa: CSVEAQGQGLETQYF; v_call: TRBV29-1; clone_size: NA; d_call: TRBD1; j_call: TRBJ2-5
cdr3_nt: TGTGCCAGCAGCTTAGGGTCGGGTGAGCAGTACTTC; cdr3_aa: CASSLGSGEQYF; v_call: TRBV13; clone_size: NA; d_call: NA; j_call: TRBJ2-7
cdr3_nt: TGTGCCAGCAGCTTGGCCGCGGGGCACACTGAAGCTTTCTTT; cdr3_aa: CASSLAAGHTEAFF; v_call: TRBV5-4; clone_size: NA; d_call: NA; j_call: TRBJ1-1
cdr3_nt: TGCAGCGTTCACACTAGCGGGGGACCCGGGGAGCTGTTTTTT; cdr3_aa: CSVHTSGGPGELFF; v_call: TRBV29-1; clone_size: NA; d_call: TRBD2; j_call: TRBJ2-2
cdr3_nt: TGCAGCGCGACACAGGGGTCCCAAGAGACCCAGTACTTC; cdr3_aa: CSATQGSQETQYF; v_call: TRBV29-1; clone_size: NA; d_call: TRBD1; j_call: TRBJ2-5
cdr3_nt: TGTGCCAGCAGTTTTTACCAGGGTGGAGAGCAGTACTTC; cdr3_aa: CASSFYQGGEQYF; v_call: TRBV27; clone_size: NA; d_call: NA; j_call: TRBJ2-7